This is a list of T cell receptor beta chains from one sample in a study of blood T cells in healthy people across ages. TCRdb re-called the 5' RACE reads through MiXCR, storing one row per CDR3 protein. This table has 450,000 to 700,000 distinct CDR3 sequences, approximately 25% appearing once. Specimen: blood. These receptors were collected from a woman in her sixties or seventies in good health. CDR3s include the opening cysteine and the closing phenylalanine or tryptophan. Fields, in order: D gene, clone size, V gene, J gene, CDR3 protein, CDR3 DNA. D genes are given only for firm matches. Not every row has a clone size; where given, it reads once, few, many or a size class.

>.|few|TRBV10-3|TRBJ2-5
CAISESRSQETQYF
TGTGCCATCAGTGAGTCCAGATCCCAAGAGACCCAGTACTTC
>.|few|TRBV3-1|TRBJ2-1
CASSQAPQVTF
TGTGCCAGCAGCCAAGCCCCACAGGTTACCTTC
>TRBD2|.|TRBV11-2|TRBJ2-1
CASSLGSAGGHNEQFF
TGTGCCAGCAGCTTAGGGTCAGCGGGGGGTCACAATGAGCAGTTCTTC
>.|.|TRBV7-9|TRBJ1-1
CASSFGTYNTEAFF
TGTGCCAGCAGCTTCGGGACATATAACACTGAAGCTTTCTTT
>.|.|TRBV6-5|TRBJ2-3
CASSYSLTDTQYF
TGTGCCAGCAGTTACTCCCTCACAGATACGCAGTATTTT
>.|once|TRBV2|TRBJ2-3
CASSSGRGRDTQYF
TGTGCCAGCAGTTCGGGACGCGGAAGAGATACGCAGTATTTT
>.|.|TRBV5-6|TRBJ2-2
CASSLVQSNTGELFF
TGTGCCAGCAGCTTGGTGCAGAGTAACACCGGGGAGCTGTTTTTT
>.|.|TRBV12-3/TRBV12-4|TRBJ2-7
CASSSGGQAYEQYF
TGTGCCAGCAGTTCCGGGGGGCAGGCCTACGAGCAGTACTTC
>.|.|TRBV2|TRBJ2-5
CASSDREETQYF
TGTGCCAGCAGTGACCGGGAAGAGACCCAGTACTTC
>TRBD1|few|TRBV5-1|TRBJ2-7
CASSIGTGYEQYF
TGCGCCAGCAGCATCGGGACAGGTTACGAGCAGTACTTC
>.|few|TRBV7-9|TRBJ1-1
CASSRRVANTEAFF
TGTGCCAGCAGCCGGCGGGTAGCGAACACTGAAGCTTTCTTT
>TRBD1|.|TRBV7-6|TRBJ1-1
CASSQRDRAEAFF
TGTGCCAGCAGTCAGAGAGACAGGGCTGAAGCTTTCTTT
>.|few|TRBV7-9|TRBJ2-1
CASSPRRGDEQFF
TGTGCCAGCAGCCCACGCAGGGGGGATGAGCAGTTCTTC
>.|few|TRBV6-5|TRBJ1-5
CASSPLRDGNQPQHF
TGTGCCAGCAGTCCTCTAAGGGACGGGAATCAGCCCCAGCATTTT
>TRBD2|.|TRBV9|TRBJ2-1
CASSPLGGGGAVEQFF
TGTGCCAGCAGCCCCTTGGGTGGCGGGGGGGCCGTTGAGCAGTTCTTC
>TRBD2|.|TRBV7-9|TRBJ2-5
CASSLGLAGGHQETQYF
TGTGCCAGCAGCTTAGGACTAGCGGGGGGGCACCAAGAGACCCAGTACTTC
>.|few|TRBV12-3/TRBV12-4|TRBJ1-2
CASRNGTGPGYTF
TGTGCCAGCAGAAACGGGACCGGGCCTGGCTACACCTTC
>.|.|TRBV11-1|TRBJ2-1
CASRRDGSYNEQFF
TGTGCCAGCAGAAGGGACGGCTCCTACAATGAGCAGTTCTTC
>TRBD1|.|TRBV4-3|TRBJ1-4
CASSHRQGAGKLFF
TGCGCCAGCAGCCATAGACAGGGTGCGGGGAAACTGTTTTTT
>TRBD1|few|TRBV6-1|TRBJ2-5
CASSPGQGGETQYF
TGTGCCAGCAGTCCAGGACAGGGAGGAGAGACCCAGTACTTC
>TRBD2|.|TRBV20-1|TRBJ2-1
CSARGFGGGLPNYNEQFF
TGCAGTGCTAGAGGGTTCGGCGGGGGGCTCCCGAACTACAATGAGCAGTTCTTC
>TRBD2|few|TRBV5-1|TRBJ2-1
CASSGILADYNEQFF
TGCGCCAGCAGCGGAATACTAGCGGATTACAATGAGCAGTTCTTC
>.|.|TRBV7-9|TRBJ1-1
CASSPRRDSEAFF
TGTGCCAGCAGCCCCCGTCGAGACTCTGAAGCTTTCTTT
>.|.|TRBV5-1|TRBJ2-5
CASSLALGGQETQYF
TGCGCCAGCAGCTTGGCCCTGGGGGGCCAAGAGACCCAGTACTTC
>TRBD2|many|TRBV10-3|TRBJ2-7
CAIRPTKTSGGSYEQYF
TGTGCCATCCGCCCAACCAAGACTAGCGGGGGGTCCTACGAGCAGTACTTC
>TRBD1|.|TRBV7-9|TRBJ2-1
CASRSGTGVANEQFF
TGTGCCAGCAGGTCCGGGACAGGAGTGGCCAATGAGCAGTTCTTC
>TRBD1|.|TRBV29-1|TRBJ2-2
CSVRGSGELFF
TGCAGCGTCAGGGGGTCCGGGGAGCTGTTTTTT
>TRBD1|few|TRBV7-2|TRBJ1-2
CASSFFGQGASGYTF
TGTGCCAGCAGCTTTTTCGGACAGGGGGCCAGTGGCTACACCTTC
>.|.|TRBV19|TRBJ1-4
CASRQTGTNEKLFF
TGTGCCAGTAGACAGACCGGAACTAATGAAAAACTGTTTTTT
>.|once|TRBV7-2|TRBJ1-2
CASSLTATGSNYGYTF
TGTGCCAGCAGCTTAACAGCGACGGGATCTAACTATGGCTACACCTTC
>TRBD2|.|TRBV7-9|TRBJ2-3
CASSLSASGAGDTQYF
TGTGCCAGCAGCTTAAGTGCTAGCGGGGCAGGAGATACGCAGTATTTT
>TRBD1|few|TRBV6-1|TRBJ2-2
CASKRQGESTGELFF
TGTGCCAGCAAAAGACAGGGCGAGTCAACCGGGGAGCTGTTTTTT
>TRBD1|many|TRBV18|TRBJ1-2
CASLYGQGIEYGYTF
TGTGCCAGCCTATATGGACAGGGGATAGAGTATGGCTACACCTTC
>TRBD1|few|TRBV11-1|TRBJ1-2
CASSLARDRGYTF
TGTGCCAGCAGCTTAGCTCGGGACAGAGGCTACACCTTC
>.|.|TRBV24-1|TRBJ2-1
CGTSDSGTLNEQFF
TGTGGCACCAGTGATTCCGGGACATTAAATGAGCAGTTCTTC
>.|few|TRBV4-1|TRBJ1-1
CASSQDVRGGTEAFF
TGCGCCAGCAGCCAAGATGTCCGTGGAGGAACTGAAGCTTTCTTT